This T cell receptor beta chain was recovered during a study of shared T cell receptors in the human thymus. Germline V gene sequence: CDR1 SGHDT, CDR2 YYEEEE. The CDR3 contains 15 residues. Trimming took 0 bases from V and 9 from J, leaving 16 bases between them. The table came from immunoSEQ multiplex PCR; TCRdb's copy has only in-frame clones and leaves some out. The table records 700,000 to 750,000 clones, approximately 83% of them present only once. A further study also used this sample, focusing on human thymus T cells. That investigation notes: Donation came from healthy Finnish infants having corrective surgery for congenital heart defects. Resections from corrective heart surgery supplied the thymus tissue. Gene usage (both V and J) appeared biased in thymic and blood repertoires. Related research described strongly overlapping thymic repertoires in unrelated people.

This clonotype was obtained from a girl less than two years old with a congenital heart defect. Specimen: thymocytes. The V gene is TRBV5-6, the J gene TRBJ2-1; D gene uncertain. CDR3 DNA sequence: TGTGCCAGCAGCTTGGCCTTGAGAATCAATCGTGAGCAGTTCTTC. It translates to CASSLALRINREQFF.